This TCR beta chain is from a study of T cells in Graves' hyperthyroidism and ophthalmopathy (dated by TCRdb to 2018 to 2020). Context from the whole study: Peripheral blood was collected at initial diagnosis, before any treatment. The 100 discovery patients were randomly split 7:3 into training and test sets. The paper describes TCR Vbeta CDR3 sequencing of 120 to 150 peripheral blood samples, made up of around 41 ophthalmopathy patients, around 78 hyperthyroidism patients and 17 progressor patients. Whether ophthalmopathy could be predicted prospectively was tested in an independent validation cohort made up of fewer than 20 hyperthyroidism patients plus 17 patients who later progressed to ophthalmopathy. Once sampling was done, hyperthyroidism patients were given methimazole at a starting dose of 30 mg daily, whereas ophthalmopathy patients were given high-dose intravenous methylprednisolone. TCR V-J signatures able to tell the groups apart were searched for in a discovery cohort of 90 to 100 patients, of whom approximately 40 had Graves' ophthalmopathy and under 65 had stable Graves' hyperthyroidism. In addition, the study compared T-cell repertoires in thyroid tissue and in blood from about 6 Graves' hyperthyroidism patients. Summary of the overall study and its limitations: During validation, the model predicted progression to ophthalmopathy a median of around 6 months ahead of onset, with roughly 65% sensitivity and almost 75% specificity. Most expanded thyroid clonotypes (frequency above 0.001) were also found in blood, which suggests that blood repertoires may mirror thyroid immune responses. Ophthalmopathy was separated from stable hyperthyroidism by a 13 V-J signature model, with about 88% sensitivity and about 84% specificity obtained in cross-validation and 80%/75% obtained in testing. Sample size was not statistically predetermined, and blinding of investigators to group allocation was not performed.

In the ophthalmopathy patients, disease was moderately to severely active, with a Clinical Activity Score of 3 or more, a NOSPECS grade of 4 or more, and a duration of less than 3 months. Any patient with an uncontrolled infection, another autoimmune disease, pregnancy or lactation was excluded. Diagnoses were established on the basis of clinical symptoms, serum thyroxine and TRAb, thyroid ultrasound, and orbital computed tomography. PBMCs were isolated from 7.5 to 10 ml of fresh peripheral blood by Ficoll-Paque density gradient centrifugation. Total RNA was extracted using Trizol reagent, and RNA quality was assessed on an Agilent 2100 Bioanalyzer. As concerns this clonotype: Its antigen is not yet known. No much larger clone is present one base from it, and per-base qualities are unavailable.

Deletion took 5 bases off V and 5 bases off J, with a span of 12 bases between the germline ends. Inclusive of the bounding cysteine and phenylalanine, the CDR3 is 13 residues long. Only the CDR3 DNA stays, 39 bases, in frame from base 1. From a lookup of the germline V gene (reference sequence), CDR1 and CDR2 are SEHNR and FQNEAQ. The TCR beta CDR3 regions were amplified from the RNA transcripts. The first round of RT-PCR for the TCR CDR3 was performed with the HTBI primer set and the Qiagen OneStep RT-PCR kit. Libraries were constructed in a second round of multiplex PCR, after which size selection and purification were performed. Sequencing of the libraries was done on an Illumina HiSeq2000 using paired-end 100 bp reads. Under the source paper's analysis protocol: SOAPnuke was used to process the raw data, with reads discarded if the reads contained adapters or uncalled bases, had a mean Phred below 15, or lacked an exact constant-primer or identifier match. High-quality paired reads were merged using COPE v1.2.5, and each unique nucleotide sequence was defined as a clonotype. MiTCR v1.1 was used to align clonotypes to the IMGT TRBV, TRBD and TRBJ reference segments. The analysis included only V-J combinations with a frequency above 0.0001, which together covered more than 98% of the repertoires. A TCS score was defined as the ratio between F50 (clonal expansion) and ExV (chaos), using BLOSUM62-based TCRdist between CDR3 peptides within each V-J. Welch's t-statistics and random forest reduced around 520 V-J features to some 14, which were used in a naive Bayes classifier (R e1071). TCRdb reprocessing: public reads trimmed at Q25 with fastp, clones called with MiXCR, in-frame beta chains kept. Each CDR3 protein appears once, grouped with its most common genes and DNA. What appears here as the V and J calls and clone size reflects TCRdb's work, not the paper's. The sample table holds approximately 620,000 distinct CDR3 sequences, of which around 16% were seen once. Of the sample, roughly 3.3% falls within the top ten clones.

The sample consisted of blood. Rearrangement joined TRBV7-9 to TRBJ2-5, with no D gene named confidently. The receptor was derived from a woman between 40 and 50 years old with Graves' ophthalmopathy. The sequence in DNA is TGTGCCAGCAGCCCGAGCGTTGGGGAGACCCAGTACTTC. Translation gives CASSPSVGETQYF.